This TCR beta chain was captured by sequencing in a study of metastatic and nonmetastatic thyroid tumors. Treatment of any kind had been given to no patient before thyroid surgery. With regard to this clone: A junction end diverges from the germline sequence, so it may reflect a read error.

MiXCR was used by TCRdb to re-call the PCR reads. The data contain under 35,000 clones, around 25% of them singletons. This CDR3 is 15 amino acids long. Germline CDR1 MDHEN, CDR2 SYDVKM. The receptor was isolated from a female donor with papillary thyroid cancer or a benign thyroid nodule (not recorded which). Some clones in this sample may be carry-over from other donors' samples. Sequencing was carried out using blood. The gene calls are TRBV28 and TRBJ1-5; D is unresolved. CDR3 DNA: TGTGCCAGCAGTCCCAGTTCGATAGAGGATCAGCCCCATCATTTT. This translates into CASSPSSIEDQPHHF.